The T cell receptor (beta chain) described here comes from a study of CD8 T cells in ankylosing spondylitis. This clonotype was counted ten times or more. Antigen unknown. It was by quantitative 5'-RACE with molecular barcodes that TCR beta libraries were made. TCRdb re-derived calls from the 5' RACE reads in MiXCR, one entry per CDR3 protein. The top ten hold around 3.4% of the sample, which has 500,000 to 650,000 distinct CDR3 sequences, approximately 5% seen once. Findings and limits, study-wide: Peripheral blood samples showed relatively rare disease-linked clones, and these clones were CD8+. Significant enrichment of disease-linked clones was reportedly seen in matched ankylosing spondylitis synovial fluid. A TCR beta motif made of under 10 highly homologous variants seemed typical of ankylosing spondylitis blood.

This CDR3 contains 13 residues. Germline V gene sequence: CDR1 GTSNPN, CDR2 SVGIG (reference sequence). V was trimmed by 2 bases and J by 10 bases, leaving 17 bases between them. The sequencing sample was made of blood, either unsorted or a sorted T cell fraction (not recorded which). The genes are TRBV30 and TRBJ1-1; a weak D match, TRBD1 (6 bases). This receptor was obtained from a male donor with ankylosing spondylitis. CDR3 sequence (DNA): TGTGCCTGGAGTAGGGGGGACGGCGGGGGAGCTTTCTTT. It specifies CAWSRGDGGGAFF.